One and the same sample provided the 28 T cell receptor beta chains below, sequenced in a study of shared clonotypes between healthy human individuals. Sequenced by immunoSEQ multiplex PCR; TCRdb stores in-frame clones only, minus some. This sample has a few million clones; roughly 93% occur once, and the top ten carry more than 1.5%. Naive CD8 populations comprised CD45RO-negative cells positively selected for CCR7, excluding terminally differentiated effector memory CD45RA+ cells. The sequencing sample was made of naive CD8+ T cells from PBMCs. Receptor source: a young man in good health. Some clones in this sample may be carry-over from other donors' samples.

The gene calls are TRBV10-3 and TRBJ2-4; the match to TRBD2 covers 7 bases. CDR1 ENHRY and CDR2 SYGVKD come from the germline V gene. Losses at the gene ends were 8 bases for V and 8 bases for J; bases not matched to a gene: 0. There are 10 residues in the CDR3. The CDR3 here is CAIGGDIQYF. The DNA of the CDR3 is TGTGCCATCGGGGGGGACATTCAGTACTTC.

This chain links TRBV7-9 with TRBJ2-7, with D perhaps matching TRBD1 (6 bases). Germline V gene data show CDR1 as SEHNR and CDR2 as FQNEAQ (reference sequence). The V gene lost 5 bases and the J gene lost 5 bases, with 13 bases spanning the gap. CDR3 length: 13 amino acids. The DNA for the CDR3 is TGTGCCAGCAGCGAAGCCAGGGGAGACGAGCAGTACTTC. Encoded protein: CASSEARGDEQYF. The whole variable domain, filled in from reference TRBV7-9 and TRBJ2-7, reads DTGVSQNPRHKITKRGQNVTFRCDPISEHNRLYWYRQTLGQGPEFLTYFQNEAQLEKSRLLSDRFSAERPKGSFSTLEIQRTEQGDSAMYLCASSEARGDEQYFGPGTRLTVT.

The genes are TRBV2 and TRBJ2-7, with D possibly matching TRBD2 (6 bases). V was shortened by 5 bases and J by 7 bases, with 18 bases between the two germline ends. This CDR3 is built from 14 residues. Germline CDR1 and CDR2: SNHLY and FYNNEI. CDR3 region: CASSMGTAIGEQYF. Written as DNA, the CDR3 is TGTGCCAGCAGTATGGGGACTGCGATCGGGGAGCAGTACTTC.

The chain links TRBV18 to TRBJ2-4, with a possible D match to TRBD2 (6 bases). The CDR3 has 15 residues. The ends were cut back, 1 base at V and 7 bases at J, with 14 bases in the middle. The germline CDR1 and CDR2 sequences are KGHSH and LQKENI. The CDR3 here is CASSPREEPLNIQYF. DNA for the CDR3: TGTGCCAGCTCACCACGGGAGGAACCATTGAACATTCAGTACTTC.

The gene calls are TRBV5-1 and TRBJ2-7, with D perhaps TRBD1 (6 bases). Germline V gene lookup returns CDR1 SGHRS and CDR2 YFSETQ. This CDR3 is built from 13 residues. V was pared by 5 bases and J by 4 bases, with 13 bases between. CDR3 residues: CASSGDTHYEQYF. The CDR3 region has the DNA TGCGCCAGCAGTGGGGACACTCATTACGAGCAGTACTTC.

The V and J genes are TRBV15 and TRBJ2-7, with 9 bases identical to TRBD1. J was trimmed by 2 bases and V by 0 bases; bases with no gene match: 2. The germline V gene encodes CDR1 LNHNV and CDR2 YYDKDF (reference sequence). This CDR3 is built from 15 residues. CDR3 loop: CATSREGTGTYEQYF. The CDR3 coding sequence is TGTGCCACCAGCAGAGAAGGGACAGGGACCTACGAGCAGTACTTC.

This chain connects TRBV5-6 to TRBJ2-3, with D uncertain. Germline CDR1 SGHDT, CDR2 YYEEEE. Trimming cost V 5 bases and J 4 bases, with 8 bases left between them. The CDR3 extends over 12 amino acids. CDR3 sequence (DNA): TGTGCCAGCAGTTACATCTCAGATACGCAGTATTTT. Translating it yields CASSYISDTQYF.

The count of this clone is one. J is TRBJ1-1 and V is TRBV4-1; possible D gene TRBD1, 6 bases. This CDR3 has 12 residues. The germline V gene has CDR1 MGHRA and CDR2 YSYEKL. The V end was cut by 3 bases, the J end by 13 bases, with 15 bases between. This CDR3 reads CASSHAWGASFF. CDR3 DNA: TGCGCCAGCAGCCATGCCTGGGGGGCGAGTTTCTTT.

The CDR3 loop reads CASSPEFKSYQPQHF. The CDR3 region has the DNA TGTGCCAGCAGCCCGGAGTTCAAATCATATCAGCCCCAGCATTTT. The rearrangement uses TRBV7-8 and TRBJ1-5; D unclear. Between the trimmed V and J ends, which lost 5 bases and 5 bases, there was a span of 16 bases. CDR1 and CDR2 (germline): SGHVS, FQNEAQ. CDR3 size: 15 residues.

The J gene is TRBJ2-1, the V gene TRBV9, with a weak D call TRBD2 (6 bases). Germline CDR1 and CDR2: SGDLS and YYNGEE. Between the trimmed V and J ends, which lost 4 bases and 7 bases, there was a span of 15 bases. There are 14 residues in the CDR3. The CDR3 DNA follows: TGTGCCAGCAGCCCCAAGGGACTGGTAAATGAGCAGTTCTTC. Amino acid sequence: CASSPKGLVNEQFF.

CDR3 nucleotide sequence: TGCGCCAGCAGCGCGGACGAGCAGTACTTC. This codes for CASSADEQYF. The chain uses TRBV5-1 and TRBJ2-7; D remains unclear. The germline gives CDR1 SGHRS, CDR2 YFSETQ. The CDR3 has 10 amino acids. Trimming took 4 bases from V and 5 from J, leaving 4 bases between them.

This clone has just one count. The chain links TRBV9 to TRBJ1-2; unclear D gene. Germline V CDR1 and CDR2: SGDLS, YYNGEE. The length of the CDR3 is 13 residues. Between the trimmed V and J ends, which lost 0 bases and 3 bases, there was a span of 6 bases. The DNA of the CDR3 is TGTGCCAGCAGCGTAGGAAACCACTATGGCTACACCTTC. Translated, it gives CASSVGNHYGYTF.

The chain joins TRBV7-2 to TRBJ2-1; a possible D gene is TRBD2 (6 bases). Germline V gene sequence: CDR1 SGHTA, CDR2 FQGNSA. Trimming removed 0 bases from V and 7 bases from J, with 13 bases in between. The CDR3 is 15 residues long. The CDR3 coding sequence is TGTGCCAGCAGCTTAGCGACCGGGAGAGCAAATGAGCAGTTCTTC. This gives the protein CASSLATGRANEQFF. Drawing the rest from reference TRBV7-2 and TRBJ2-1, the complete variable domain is GAGVSQSPSNKVTEKGKDVELRCDPISGHTALYWYRQSLGQGLEFLIYFQGNSAPDKSGLPSDRFSAERTGGSVSTLTIQRTQQEDSAVYLCASSLATGRANEQFFGPGTRLTVL.

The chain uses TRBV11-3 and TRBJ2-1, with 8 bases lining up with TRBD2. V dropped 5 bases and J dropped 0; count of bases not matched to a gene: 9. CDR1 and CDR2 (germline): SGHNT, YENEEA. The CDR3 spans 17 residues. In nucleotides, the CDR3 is TGTGCCAGCAGCGGATACACTAGCGGAAGCTCCTACAATGAGCAGTTCTTC. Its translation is CASSGYTSGSSYNEQFF. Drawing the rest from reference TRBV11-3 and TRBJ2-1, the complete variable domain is EAGVVQSPRYKIIEKKQPVAFWCNPISGHNTLYWYLQNLGQGPELLIRYENEEAVDDSQLPKDRFSAERLKGVDSTLKIQPAELGDSAVYLCASSGYTSGSSYNEQFFGPGTRLTVL.

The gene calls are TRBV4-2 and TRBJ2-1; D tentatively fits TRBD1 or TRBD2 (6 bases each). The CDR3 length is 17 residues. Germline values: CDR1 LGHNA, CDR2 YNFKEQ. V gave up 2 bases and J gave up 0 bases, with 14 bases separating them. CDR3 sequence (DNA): TGTGCCAGCAGCCAAAGAAGGGGGGCTAGCTCCTACAATGAGCAGTTCTTC. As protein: CASSQRRGASSYNEQFF.

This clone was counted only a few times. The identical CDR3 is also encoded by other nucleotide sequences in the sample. The CDR3 bases are TGTGCCAGTAGTCCGGGACAGACCTACGAGCAGTACTTC. Translation: CASSPGQTYEQYF. V is TRBV19 and J is TRBJ2-7, with TRBD1 identical over 7 bases. The CDR3 extends over 13 amino acids. CDR1 LNHDA and CDR2 SQIVND come from the germline V gene (reference sequence). Losses at the gene ends were 5 bases for V and 2 bases for J; bases not matched to a gene: 3.

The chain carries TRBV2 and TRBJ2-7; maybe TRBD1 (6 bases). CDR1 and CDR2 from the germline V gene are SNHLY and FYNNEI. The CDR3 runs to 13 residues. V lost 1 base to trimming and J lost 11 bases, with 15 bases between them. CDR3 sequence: CASSEGSQRGKYF. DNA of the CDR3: TGTGCCAGCAGTGAAGGATCACAGAGGGGGAAGTACTTC.

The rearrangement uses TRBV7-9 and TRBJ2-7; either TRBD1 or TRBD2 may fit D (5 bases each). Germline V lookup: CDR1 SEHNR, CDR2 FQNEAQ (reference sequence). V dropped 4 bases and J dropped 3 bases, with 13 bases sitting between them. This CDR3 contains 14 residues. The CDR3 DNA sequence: TGTGCCAGCAGCTCGAGGGGTTCCAGCTACGAGCAGTACTTC. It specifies CASSSRGSSYEQYF.

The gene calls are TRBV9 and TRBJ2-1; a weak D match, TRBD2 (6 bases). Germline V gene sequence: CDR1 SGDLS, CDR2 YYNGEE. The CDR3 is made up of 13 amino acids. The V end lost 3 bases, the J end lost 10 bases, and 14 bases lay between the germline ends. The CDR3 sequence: CASSARAGKEQFF. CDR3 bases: TGTGCCAGCAGCGCCAGGGCGGGGAAAGAGCAGTTCTTC.

The CDR3 DNA follows: TGTGCCAGTCGGGACAGAAGCAATCAGCCCCAGCATTTT. Encoded protein: CASRDRSNQPQHF. V usage is TRBV28 and J usage is TRBJ1-5; 7 bases map to TRBD1. The V gene's germline CDR1 is MDHEN and CDR2 SYDVKM. The V segment lost 9 bases and the J segment 1 base; nucleotides outside the gene matches: 3. The CDR3 has 13 amino acids. The variable domain in full, with the rest retrieved from reference TRBV28 and TRBJ1-5, is DVKVTQSSRYLVKRTGEKVFLECVQDMDHENMFWYRQDPGLGLRLIYFSYDVKMKEKGDIPEGYSVSREKKERFSLILESASTNQTSMYLCASRDRSNQPQHFGDGTRLSIL.

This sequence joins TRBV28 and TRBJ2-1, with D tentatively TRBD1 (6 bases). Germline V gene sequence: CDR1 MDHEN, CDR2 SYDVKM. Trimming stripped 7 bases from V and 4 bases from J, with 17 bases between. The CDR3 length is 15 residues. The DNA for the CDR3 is TGTGCCAGCACCCCACGGCAGGGGTATTACAATGAGCAGTTCTTC. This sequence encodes CASTPRQGYYNEQFF.

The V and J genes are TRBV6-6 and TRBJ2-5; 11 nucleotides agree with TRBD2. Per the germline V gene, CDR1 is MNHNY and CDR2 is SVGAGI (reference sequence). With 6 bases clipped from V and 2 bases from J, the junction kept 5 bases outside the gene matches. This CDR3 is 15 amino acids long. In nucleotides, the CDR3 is TGTGCCAGCAGCGGGACTAGCGGACGGCAAGAGACCCAGTACTTC. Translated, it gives CASSGTSGRQETQYF.

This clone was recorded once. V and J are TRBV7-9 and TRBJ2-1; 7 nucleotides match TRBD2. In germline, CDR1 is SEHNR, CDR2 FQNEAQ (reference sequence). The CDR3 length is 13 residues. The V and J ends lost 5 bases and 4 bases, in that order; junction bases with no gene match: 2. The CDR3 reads CASSDSGYNEQFF. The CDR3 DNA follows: TGTGCCAGCAGCGATAGCGGGTACAATGAGCAGTTCTTC.

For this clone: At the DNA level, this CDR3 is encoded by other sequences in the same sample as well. CDR3 in amino acids: CASSLGRDTQYF. CDR3 sequence (DNA): TGTGCCAGCAGTTTGGGGCGCGATACGCAGTATTTT. The rearrangement links TRBV27 to TRBJ2-3, with D perhaps TRBD1 (5 bases). With 3 bases removed from V and 6 bases from J, the gap between germline ends came to 7 bases. The CDR3 consists of 12 residues. Germline V lookup: CDR1 MNHEY, CDR2 SMNVEV (reference sequence).

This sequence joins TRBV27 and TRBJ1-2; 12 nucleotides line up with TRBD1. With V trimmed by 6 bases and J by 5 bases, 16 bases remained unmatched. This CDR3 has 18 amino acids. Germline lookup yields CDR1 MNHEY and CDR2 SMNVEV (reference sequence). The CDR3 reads CASRLTGTGGGPLYGYTF. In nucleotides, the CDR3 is TGTGCCAGCAGACTAACCGGGACAGGGGGCGGTCCGCTTTATGGCTACACCTTC.

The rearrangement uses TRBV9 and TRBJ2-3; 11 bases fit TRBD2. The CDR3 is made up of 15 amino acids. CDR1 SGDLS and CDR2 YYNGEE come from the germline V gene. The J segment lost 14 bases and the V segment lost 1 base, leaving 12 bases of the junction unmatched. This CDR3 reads CASSVTGTSGVGLYF. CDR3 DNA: TGTGCCAGCAGCGTAACCGGGACTAGCGGCGTCGGTCTGTATTTT.

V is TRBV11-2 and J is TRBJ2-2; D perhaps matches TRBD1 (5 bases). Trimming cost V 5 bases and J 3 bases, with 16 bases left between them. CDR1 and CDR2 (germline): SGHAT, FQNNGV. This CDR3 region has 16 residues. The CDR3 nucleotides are TGTGCCAGCAGCCCTAGGGGCCGGTGGGACACCGGGGAGCTGTTTTTT. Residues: CASSPRGRWDTGELFF.

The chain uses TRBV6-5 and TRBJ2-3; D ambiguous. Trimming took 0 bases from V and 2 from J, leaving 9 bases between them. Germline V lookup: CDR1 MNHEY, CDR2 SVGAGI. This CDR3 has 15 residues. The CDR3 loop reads CASSYSGIVTDTQYF. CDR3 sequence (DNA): TGTGCCAGCAGTTACTCGGGGATTGTCACAGATACGCAGTATTTT.